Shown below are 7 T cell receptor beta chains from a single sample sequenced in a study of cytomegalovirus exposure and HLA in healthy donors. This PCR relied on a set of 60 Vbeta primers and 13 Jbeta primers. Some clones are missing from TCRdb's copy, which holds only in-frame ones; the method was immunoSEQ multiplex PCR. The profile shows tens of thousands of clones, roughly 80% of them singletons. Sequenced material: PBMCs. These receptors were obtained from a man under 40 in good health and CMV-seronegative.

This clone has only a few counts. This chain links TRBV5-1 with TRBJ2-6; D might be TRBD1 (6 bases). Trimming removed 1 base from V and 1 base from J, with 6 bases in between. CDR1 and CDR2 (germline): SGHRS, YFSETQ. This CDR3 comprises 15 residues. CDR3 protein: CASSLTGSGANVLTF. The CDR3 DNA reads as TGCGCCAGCAGCTTGACAGGGTCTGGGGCCAACGTCCTGACTTTC. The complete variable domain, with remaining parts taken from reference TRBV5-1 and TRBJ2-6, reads KAGVTQTPRYLIKTRGQQVTLSCSPISGHRSVSWYQQTPGQGLQFLFEYFSETQRNKGNFPGRFSGRQFSNSRSEMNVSTLELGDSALYLCASSLTGSGANVLTFGAGSRLTVL.

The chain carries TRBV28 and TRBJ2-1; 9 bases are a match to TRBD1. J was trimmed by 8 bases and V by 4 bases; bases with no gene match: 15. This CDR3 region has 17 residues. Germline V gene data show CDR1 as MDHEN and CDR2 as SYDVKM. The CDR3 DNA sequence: TGTGCCAGCAGTTACACCGGGACAGGGAAGAGACTTGATGAGCAGTTCTTC. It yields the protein CASSYTGTGKRLDEQFF.

This CDR3 is CAWSLSGNQPQHF. The CDR3 DNA is TGTGCCTGGAGTTTATCAGGGAATCAGCCCCAGCATTTT. The chain joins TRBV30 to TRBJ1-5; D may be TRBD1 (5 bases). Germline lookup yields CDR1 GTSNPN and CDR2 SVGIG (reference sequence). The V end lost 2 bases, the J end lost 4 bases, and 9 bases lay between the germline ends. The length of the CDR3 is 13 residues.

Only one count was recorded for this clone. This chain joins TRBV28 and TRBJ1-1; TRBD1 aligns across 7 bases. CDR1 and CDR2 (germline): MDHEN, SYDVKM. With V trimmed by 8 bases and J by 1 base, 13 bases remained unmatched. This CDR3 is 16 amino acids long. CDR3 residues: CASFPPGQSANTEAFF. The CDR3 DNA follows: TGTGCCAGCTTTCCGCCGGGACAGTCAGCGAACACTGAAGCTTTCTTT. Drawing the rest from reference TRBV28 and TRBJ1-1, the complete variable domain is DVKVTQSSRYLVKRTGEKVFLECVQDMDHENMFWYRQDPGLGLRLIYFSYDVKMKEKGDIPEGYSVSREKKERFSLILESASTNQTSMYLCASFPPGQSANTEAFFGQGTRLTVV.

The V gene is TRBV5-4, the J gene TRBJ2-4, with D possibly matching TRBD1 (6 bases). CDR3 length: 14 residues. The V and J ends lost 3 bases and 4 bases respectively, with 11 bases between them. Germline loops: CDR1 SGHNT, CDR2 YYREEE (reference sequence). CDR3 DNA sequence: TGTGCCAGCAGCTCATCCACAGGGAAAAACATTCAGTACTTC. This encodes CASSSSTGKNIQYF.

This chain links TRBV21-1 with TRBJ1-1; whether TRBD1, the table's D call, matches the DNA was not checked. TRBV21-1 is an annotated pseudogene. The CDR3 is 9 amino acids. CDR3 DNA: TGTGCCAGCACAGGGGGAGCTTTCTTT. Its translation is CASTGGAFF.

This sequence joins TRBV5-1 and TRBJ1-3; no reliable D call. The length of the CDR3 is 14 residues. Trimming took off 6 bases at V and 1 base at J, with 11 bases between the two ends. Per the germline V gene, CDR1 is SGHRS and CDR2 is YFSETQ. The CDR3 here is CASKRVSSGNTIYF. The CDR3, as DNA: TGCGCCAGCAAGCGAGTTTCATCTGGAAACACCATATATTTT.